The rows below give T cell receptor beta chains drawn from one sample of a study of identical twins. Each CDR3 protein is one row after TCRdb ran MiXCR on the 5' RACE reads. The data contain some 900,000 distinct CDR3 sequences, 10% to 15% of them singletons. This same sample was also part of a study on yellow fever vaccine responses in identical twins.

Sequencing input: PBMCs. The receptors derive from a woman aged 18-29 years in good health. The CDR3 runs from the conserved cysteine through the conserved F or W. D genes are given only for firm matches. Size tells how often a clone was seen (once, few, many) or the class of an expanded clone, and some rows leave it out.

j_call: TRBJ2-1
v_call: TRBV3-1
clone_size: NA
d_call: TRBD2
cdr3_aa: CVSSDSGRAPNEQFF
cdr3_nt: TGTGTCAGCAGCGATAGCGGGAGGGCCCCCAATGAGCAGTTCTTC

j_call: TRBJ1-2
v_call: TRBV18
clone_size: few
d_call: NA
cdr3_aa: CASSPSGASGYTF
cdr3_nt: TGTGCCAGCTCCCCATCTGGGGCTAGTGGCTACACCTTC

j_call: TRBJ2-7
v_call: TRBV4-1
clone_size: few
d_call: TRBD1
cdr3_aa: CASSPRTGRYEQYF
cdr3_nt: TGCGCCAGCAGTCCCCGGACAGGGCGGTACGAGCAGTACTTC

j_call: TRBJ1-4
v_call: TRBV24-1
clone_size: few
d_call: NA
cdr3_aa: CATSDPRTDEKLFF
cdr3_nt: TGTGCCACCAGTGATCCCCGGACGGATGAAAAACTGTTTTTT

j_call: TRBJ2-3
v_call: TRBV28
clone_size: many
d_call: NA
cdr3_aa: CASRRPGHHTDTQYF
cdr3_nt: TGTGCCAGCAGGCGACCGGGACACCACACAGATACGCAGTATTTT

j_call: TRBJ2-7
v_call: TRBV7-8
clone_size: few
d_call: TRBD2
cdr3_aa: CASTAGTSLSYEQYF
cdr3_nt: TGTGCCAGCACAGCCGGGACTAGCCTCTCCTACGAGCAGTACTTC

j_call: TRBJ2-1
v_call: TRBV5-1
clone_size: few
d_call: NA
cdr3_aa: CASSLALDLGEQFF
cdr3_nt: TGCGCCAGCAGCTTGGCCCTAGACCTGGGAGAGCAGTTCTTC

j_call: TRBJ1-1
v_call: TRBV6-5
clone_size: many
d_call: TRBD1
cdr3_aa: CASSYSTGNEEAFF
cdr3_nt: TGTGCCAGCAGTTACTCGACAGGGAATGAAGAAGCTTTCTTT

j_call: TRBJ2-1
v_call: TRBV20-1
clone_size: few
d_call: TRBD2
cdr3_aa: CSARLLAGGDYEQFF
cdr3_nt: TGCAGTGCCCGGCTTCTAGCGGGAGGGGATTATGAGCAGTTCTTC

j_call: TRBJ2-7
v_call: TRBV5-1
clone_size: many
d_call: TRBD2
cdr3_aa: CAGLRLATYEQYF
cdr3_nt: TGCGCCGGACTACGACTAGCGACCTACGAGCAGTACTTC

j_call: TRBJ2-7
v_call: TRBV19
clone_size: NA
d_call: NA
cdr3_aa: CASSRGRLGTPEQYF
cdr3_nt: TGTGCCAGTAGTAGGGGGAGACTAGGGACTCCCGAGCAGTACTTC

j_call: TRBJ2-3
v_call: TRBV7-6
clone_size: few
d_call: TRBD2
cdr3_aa: CASSQLAGEVDTQYF
cdr3_nt: TGTGCCAGCAGCCAACTAGCGGGAGAGGTGGATACGCAGTATTTT

j_call: TRBJ2-2
v_call: TRBV6-1
clone_size: NA
d_call: TRBD1
cdr3_aa: CASTLRTGPTGELFF
cdr3_nt: TGTGCCAGCACCCTCCGGACAGGGCCCACCGGGGAGCTGTTTTTT

j_call: TRBJ2-7
v_call: TRBV12-3/TRBV12-4
clone_size: NA
d_call: TRBD2
cdr3_aa: CASSLAGGPLYEQYF
cdr3_nt: TGTGCCAGCAGTTTGGCGGGAGGGCCACTTTACGAGCAGTACTTC

j_call: TRBJ2-7
v_call: TRBV13
clone_size: NA
d_call: NA
cdr3_aa: CASSLGGVGQMNRDFPYEQYF
cdr3_nt: TGTGCCAGCAGCTTAGGGGGAGTGGGGCAGATGAACCGGGACTTCCCCTACGAGCAGTACTTC

j_call: TRBJ2-2
v_call: TRBV12-3/TRBV12-4
clone_size: few
d_call: NA
cdr3_aa: CASSFSKSAGARNGELFF
cdr3_nt: TGTGCCAGCAGTTTTTCTAAGTCTGCGGGGGCCCGTAACGGGGAGCTGTTTTTT

j_call: TRBJ1-1
v_call: TRBV10-3
clone_size: NA
d_call: NA
cdr3_aa: CAISLDRNTEAFF
cdr3_nt: TGTGCCATCAGCTTGGACAGGAACACTGAAGCTTTCTTT

j_call: TRBJ1-4
v_call: TRBV7-9
clone_size: many
d_call: NA
cdr3_aa: CASSLEGLSEKLFF
cdr3_nt: TGTGCCAGCAGCTTGGAGGGGCTTAGTGAAAAACTGTTTTTT

j_call: TRBJ1-4
v_call: TRBV12-3/TRBV12-4
clone_size: NA
d_call: NA
cdr3_aa: CASSHRVGGEKLFF
cdr3_nt: TGTGCCAGCAGCCACAGGGTGGGTGGTGAAAAACTGTTTTTT

j_call: TRBJ2-2
v_call: TRBV27
clone_size: few
d_call: NA
cdr3_aa: CASSPSSGVGTGELFF
cdr3_nt: TGTGCCAGCAGCCCCTCGTCGGGAGTGGGCACCGGGGAGCTGTTTTTT

j_call: TRBJ2-7
v_call: TRBV7-9
clone_size: few
d_call: NA
cdr3_aa: CASSLGRRGEQYF
cdr3_nt: TGTGCCAGCAGCTTGGGTAGGAGGGGCGAGCAGTACTTC

j_call: TRBJ2-1
v_call: TRBV4-1
clone_size: many
d_call: TRBD2
cdr3_aa: CASSLAGGPEEQFF
cdr3_nt: TGCGCCAGCAGTCTCGCGGGAGGGCCAGAAGAGCAGTTCTTC

j_call: TRBJ1-2
v_call: TRBV10-3
clone_size: many
d_call: NA
cdr3_aa: CAISDDGGGYTF
cdr3_nt: TGTGCCATCAGTGACGACGGCGGGGGCTACACCTTC

j_call: TRBJ1-5
v_call: TRBV6-1
clone_size: NA
d_call: TRBD1
cdr3_aa: CASRPGTGVQPQHF
cdr3_nt: TGTGCCAGCAGGCCCGGGACAGGCGTCCAGCCCCAGCATTTT

j_call: TRBJ2-3
v_call: TRBV28
clone_size: NA
d_call: TRBD2
cdr3_aa: CASSYPRTSGGTDTQYF
cdr3_nt: TGTGCCAGCAGTTACCCCCGGACTAGCGGGGGCACAGATACGCAGTATTTT

j_call: TRBJ1-2
v_call: TRBV10-3
clone_size: NA
d_call: NA
cdr3_aa: CAISDPRGERDGYTF
cdr3_nt: TGTGCCATCAGTGACCCCCGGGGGGAACGGGATGGCTACACCTTC

j_call: TRBJ2-3
v_call: TRBV28
clone_size: NA
d_call: NA
cdr3_aa: CASSLMGGRATDTQYF
cdr3_nt: TGTGCCAGCAGTTTAATGGGGGGTCGGGCGACAGATACGCAGTATTTT

j_call: TRBJ1-1
v_call: TRBV6-5
clone_size: few
d_call: NA
cdr3_aa: CASSYMGWADEAFF
cdr3_nt: TGTGCCAGCAGTTACATGGGTTGGGCGGATGAAGCTTTCTTT

j_call: TRBJ2-3
v_call: TRBV6-7
clone_size: NA
d_call: TRBD1
cdr3_aa: CASSYTDRPTDTQYF
cdr3_nt: TGTGCCAGCAGTTACACGGACAGGCCCACAGATACGCAGTATTTT

j_call: TRBJ1-5
v_call: TRBV6-5
clone_size: NA
d_call: NA
cdr3_aa: CASNDRATSNQPQHF
cdr3_nt: TGTGCCAGCAATGACCGAGCAACTAGCAATCAGCCCCAGCATTTT

j_call: TRBJ2-1
v_call: TRBV7-3
clone_size: few
d_call: NA
cdr3_aa: CASSPGLPGGDEQFF
cdr3_nt: TGTGCCAGCAGCCCAGGACTTCCCGGGGGCGATGAGCAGTTCTTC

j_call: TRBJ2-3
v_call: TRBV7-8
clone_size: NA
d_call: NA
cdr3_aa: CASSITGGRDTQYF
cdr3_nt: TGTGCCAGCAGCATAACTGGGGGGCGGGATACGCAGTATTTT

j_call: TRBJ2-2
v_call: TRBV6-1
clone_size: few
d_call: NA
cdr3_aa: CASKNGYTGELFF
cdr3_nt: TGTGCCAGCAAGAATGGTTACACCGGGGAGCTGTTTTTT

j_call: TRBJ1-1
v_call: TRBV20-1
clone_size: NA
d_call: NA
cdr3_aa: CSARSGELNTEAFF
cdr3_nt: TGCAGTGCTAGAAGCGGGGAATTGAACACTGAAGCTTTCTTT

j_call: TRBJ2-7
v_call: TRBV7-6
clone_size: few
d_call: NA
cdr3_aa: CASSLSGTSEQYF
cdr3_nt: TGTGCCAGCAGCTTAAGCGGTACCTCCGAGCAGTACTTC

j_call: TRBJ2-1
v_call: TRBV18
clone_size: NA
d_call: TRBD2
cdr3_aa: CASSPDSGGAYNEQFF
cdr3_nt: TGTGCCAGCTCACCGGATAGCGGGGGGGCCTACAATGAGCAGTTCTTC

j_call: TRBJ2-7
v_call: TRBV6-1
clone_size: few
d_call: TRBD1
cdr3_aa: CASSSRDRFYEQYF
cdr3_nt: TGTGCCAGCAGCTCCCGGGACAGGTTCTACGAGCAGTACTTC

j_call: TRBJ1-2
v_call: TRBV12-3/TRBV12-4
clone_size: few
d_call: TRBD1
cdr3_aa: CASSRTGGANYGYTF
cdr3_nt: TGTGCCAGCAGTCGGACAGGGGGTGCTAACTATGGCTACACCTTC

j_call: TRBJ1-2
v_call: TRBV25-1
clone_size: many
d_call: NA
cdr3_aa: CASQTRVGYGYTF
cdr3_nt: TGTGCCTCCCAAACCCGGGTGGGCTATGGCTACACCTTC

j_call: TRBJ2-1
v_call: TRBV19
clone_size: NA
d_call: NA
cdr3_aa: CASSSYPYNEQFF
cdr3_nt: TGTGCCAGTAGTTCATACCCTTACAATGAGCAGTTCTTC

j_call: TRBJ2-7
v_call: TRBV12-3/TRBV12-4
clone_size: NA
d_call: TRBD2
cdr3_aa: CASSSGLAGGPYEQYF
cdr3_nt: TGTGCCAGCAGTTCCGGTCTGGCGGGAGGGCCCTACGAGCAGTACTTC

j_call: TRBJ2-3
v_call: TRBV3-1
clone_size: NA
d_call: NA
cdr3_aa: CASSQGGRTVGDTQYF
cdr3_nt: TGTGCCAGCAGCCAAGGGGGAAGGACGGTCGGAGATACGCAGTATTTT

j_call: TRBJ2-1
v_call: TRBV7-6
clone_size: few
d_call: NA
cdr3_aa: CASSLPLSLRVANVDVEQFF
cdr3_nt: TGTGCCAGCAGCCTTCCCCTGTCCCTCCGGGTGGCTAACGTCGACGTTGAGCAGTTCTTC

j_call: TRBJ2-3
v_call: TRBV9
clone_size: many
d_call: NA
cdr3_aa: CASSVATSTDTQYF
cdr3_nt: TGTGCCAGCAGCGTAGCTACGAGCACAGATACGCAGTATTTT

j_call: TRBJ2-2
v_call: TRBV28
clone_size: NA
d_call: NA
cdr3_aa: CASSFSGYRNTGELFF
cdr3_nt: TGTGCCAGCAGTTTTAGTGGGTACAGGAACACCGGGGAGCTGTTTTTT

j_call: TRBJ1-1
v_call: TRBV15
clone_size: NA
d_call: NA
cdr3_aa: CATSPTREVTEAFF
cdr3_nt: TGTGCCACCAGCCCAACCCGGGAGGTGACTGAAGCTTTCTTT

j_call: TRBJ2-5
v_call: TRBV10-3
clone_size: few
d_call: NA
cdr3_aa: CAISWAGQETQYF
cdr3_nt: TGTGCCATCAGTTGGGCAGGTCAAGAGACCCAGTACTTC

j_call: TRBJ1-6
v_call: TRBV10-3
clone_size: NA
d_call: NA
cdr3_aa: CAISGGPTASTLHF
cdr3_nt: TGTGCCATCAGTGGAGGACCGACTGCCAGCACCCTCCACTTT

j_call: TRBJ2-5
v_call: TRBV20-1
clone_size: few
d_call: NA
cdr3_aa: CSARLSAQGETQYF
cdr3_nt: TGCAGTGCTAGACTTTCGGCCCAGGGAGAGACCCAGTACTTC

j_call: TRBJ2-1
v_call: TRBV7-9
clone_size: NA
d_call: TRBD2
cdr3_aa: CASSHSGRAINEQFF
cdr3_nt: TGTGCCAGCAGTCATAGCGGGAGGGCCATCAATGAGCAGTTCTTC

j_call: TRBJ2-2
v_call: TRBV13
clone_size: NA
d_call: NA
cdr3_aa: CASSSQLGGVSTGELFF
cdr3_nt: TGTGCCAGCAGCTCACAGTTAGGTGGGGTTTCCACCGGGGAGCTGTTTTTT

j_call: TRBJ2-2
v_call: TRBV4-2
clone_size: few
d_call: TRBD2
cdr3_aa: CASSGKLAGSTGELFF
cdr3_nt: TGTGCCAGCAGCGGAAAACTAGCGGGCTCCACCGGGGAGCTGTTTTTT

j_call: TRBJ1-4
v_call: TRBV10-3
clone_size: many
d_call: NA
cdr3_aa: CAISQGTTNEKLFF
cdr3_nt: TGTGCCATCAGCCAGGGGACAACTAATGAAAAACTGTTTTTT

j_call: TRBJ2-3
v_call: TRBV15
clone_size: few
d_call: NA
cdr3_aa: CATSRDGERGTDTQYF
cdr3_nt: TGTGCCACCAGCAGAGATGGTGAGAGAGGCACAGATACGCAGTATTTT

j_call: TRBJ2-7
v_call: TRBV20-1
clone_size: NA
d_call: TRBD2
cdr3_aa: CSARAPETGTTPYEQYF
cdr3_nt: TGCAGTGCTAGAGCCCCCGAGACCGGGACTACGCCCTACGAGCAGTACTTC

j_call: TRBJ1-4
v_call: TRBV4-1
clone_size: NA
d_call: NA
cdr3_aa: CASSQRAESTNEKLFF
cdr3_nt: TGCGCCAGCAGCCAAAGGGCGGAATCAACTAATGAAAAACTGTTTTTT